This T cell receptor (beta chain) came from a study of blood T cell repertoires in COVID-19. Overall study context: COVID-19 samples, acute and convalescent, were from the United States, Italy and Spain. The analysed material was cDNA or gDNA that came from T cells, B-cell-depleted T cells, or PBMCs.

The CDR3 contains 14 residues. Germline V CDR1 and CDR2: GTSNPN, SVGIG (reference sequence). J gave up 4 bases and V 4 bases, and 8 bases lay outside the gene matches. Per the study methods: Amplification of reference gene primers was used by the study to estimate nucleated cell counts. This table comes from immunoSEQ multiplex PCR, and its TCRdb copy is limited to in-frame clones, with some not included. D and trimming come from the DNA, and the V and J calls and clone size come from that table. The sample records 140,000 to 150,000 clones, approximately 81% being singletons. Material: peripheral blood. The gene calls are TRBV30 and TRBJ1-2; 8 bases fit TRBD1. The clonotype comes from a human donor with acute or convalescent COVID-19. The donor label of this sample is uncertain. The CDR3 spells CAWIAGTGSYGYTF. Written as DNA, the CDR3 is TGTGCCTGGATCGCCGGGACAGGTAGCTATGGCTACACCTTC.